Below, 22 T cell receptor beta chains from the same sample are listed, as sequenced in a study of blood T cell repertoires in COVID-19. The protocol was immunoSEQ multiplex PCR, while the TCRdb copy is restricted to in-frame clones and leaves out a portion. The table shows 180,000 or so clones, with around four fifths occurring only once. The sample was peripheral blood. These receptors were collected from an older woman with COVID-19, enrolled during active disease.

The CDR3 spells CASSESHINYGYTF. The CDR3 DNA reads as TGTGCCAGCAGTGAATCGCACATAAACTATGGCTACACCTTC. The J gene is TRBJ1-2, the V gene TRBV6-1; the D is unclear. The CDR3 is 14 amino acids. The germline CDR1 and CDR2 sequences are MNHNS and SASEGT. V lost 2 bases, J lost 2 bases, and 9 bases lay in between.

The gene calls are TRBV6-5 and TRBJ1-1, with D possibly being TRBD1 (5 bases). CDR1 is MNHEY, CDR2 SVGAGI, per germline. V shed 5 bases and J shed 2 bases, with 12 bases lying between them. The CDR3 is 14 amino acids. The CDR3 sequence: CASSPRGGNTEAFF. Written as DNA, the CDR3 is TGTGCCAGCAGTCCGCGGGGGGGAAACACTGAAGCTTTCTTT.

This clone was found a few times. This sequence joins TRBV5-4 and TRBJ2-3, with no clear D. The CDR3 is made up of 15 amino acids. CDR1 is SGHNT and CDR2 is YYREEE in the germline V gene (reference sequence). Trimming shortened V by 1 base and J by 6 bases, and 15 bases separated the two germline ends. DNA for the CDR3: TGTGCCAGCAGCTTGCGGTCTCTGGCGGAGGATACGCAGTATTTT. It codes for CASSLRSLAEDTQYF.

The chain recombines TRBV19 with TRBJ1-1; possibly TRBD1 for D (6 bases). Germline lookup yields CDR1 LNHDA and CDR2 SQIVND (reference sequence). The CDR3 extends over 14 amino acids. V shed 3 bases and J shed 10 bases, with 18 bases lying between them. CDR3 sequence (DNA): TGTGCCAGTAGTATGTCGGGCCAGGGGAGTGGAGCTTTCTTT. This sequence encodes CASSMSGQGSGAFF.

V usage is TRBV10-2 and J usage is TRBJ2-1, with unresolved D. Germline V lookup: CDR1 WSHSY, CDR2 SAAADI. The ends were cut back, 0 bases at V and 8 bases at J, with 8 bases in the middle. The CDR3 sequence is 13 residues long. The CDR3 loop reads CASSESIGDEQFF. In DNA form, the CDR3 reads TGCGCCAGCAGTGAGTCGATAGGAGATGAGCAGTTCTTC.

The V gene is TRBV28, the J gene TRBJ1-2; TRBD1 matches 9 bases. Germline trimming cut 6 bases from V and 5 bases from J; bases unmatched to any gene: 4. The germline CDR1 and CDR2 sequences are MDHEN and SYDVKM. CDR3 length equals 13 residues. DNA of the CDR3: TGTGCCAGCAGGTCTGGACAGGGGTATGGCTACACCTTC. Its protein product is CASRSGQGYGYTF.

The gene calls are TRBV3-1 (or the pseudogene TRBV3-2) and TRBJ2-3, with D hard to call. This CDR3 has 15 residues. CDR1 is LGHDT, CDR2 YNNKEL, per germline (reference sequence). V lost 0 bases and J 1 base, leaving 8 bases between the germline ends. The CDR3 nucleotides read TGTGCCAGCAGCCAAGAACGGGTCCGCACAGATACGCAGTATTTT. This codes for CASSQERVRTDTQYF.

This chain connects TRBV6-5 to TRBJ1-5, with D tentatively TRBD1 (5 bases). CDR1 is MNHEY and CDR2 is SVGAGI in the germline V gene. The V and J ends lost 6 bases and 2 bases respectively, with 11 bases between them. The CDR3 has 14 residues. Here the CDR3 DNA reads TGTGCCAGCAGGCCAAGGGGTGGCAATCAGCCCCAGCATTTT. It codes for CASRPRGGNQPQHF.

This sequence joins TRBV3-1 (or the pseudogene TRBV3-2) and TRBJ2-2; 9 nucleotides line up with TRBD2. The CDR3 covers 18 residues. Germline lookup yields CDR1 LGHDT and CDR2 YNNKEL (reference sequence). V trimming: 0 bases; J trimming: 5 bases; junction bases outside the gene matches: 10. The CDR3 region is CASSQERGGIGPTGELFF. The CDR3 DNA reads TGTGCCAGCAGCCAAGAGCGGGGGGGCATAGGCCCAACCGGGGAGCTGTTTTTT.

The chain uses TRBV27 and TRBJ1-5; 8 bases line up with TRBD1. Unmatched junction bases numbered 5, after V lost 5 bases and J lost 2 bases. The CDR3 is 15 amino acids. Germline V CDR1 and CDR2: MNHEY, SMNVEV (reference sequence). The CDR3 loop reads CASSPGTGGNQPQHF. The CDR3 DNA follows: TGTGCCAGCAGTCCCGGGACAGGTGGCAATCAGCCCCAGCATTTT.

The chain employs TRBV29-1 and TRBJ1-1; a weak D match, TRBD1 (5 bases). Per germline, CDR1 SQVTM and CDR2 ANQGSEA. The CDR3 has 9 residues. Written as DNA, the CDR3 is TGCAGGTTTGCTAGGGGAGCTTTCTTT. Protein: CRFARGAFF. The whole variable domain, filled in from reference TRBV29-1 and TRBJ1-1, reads SAVISQKPSRDICQRGTSLTIQCQVDSQVTMMFWYRQQPGQSLTLIATANQGSEATYESGFVIDKFPISRPNLTFSTLTVSNMSPEDSSIYLCRFARGAFFGQGTRLTVV.

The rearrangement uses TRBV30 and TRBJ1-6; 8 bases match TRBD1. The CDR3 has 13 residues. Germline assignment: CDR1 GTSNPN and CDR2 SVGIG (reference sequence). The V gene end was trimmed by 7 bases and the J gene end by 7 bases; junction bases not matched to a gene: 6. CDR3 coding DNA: TGTGCCTTCACGACAGGGGAAAATTCACCCCTCCACTTT. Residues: CAFTTGENSPLHF. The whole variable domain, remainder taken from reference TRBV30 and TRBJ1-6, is SQTIHQWPATLVQPVGSPLSLECTVEGTSNPNLYWYRQAAGRGLQLLFYSVGIGQISSEVPQNLSASRPQDRQFILSSKKLLLSDSGFYLCAFTTGENSPLHFGNGTRLTVT.

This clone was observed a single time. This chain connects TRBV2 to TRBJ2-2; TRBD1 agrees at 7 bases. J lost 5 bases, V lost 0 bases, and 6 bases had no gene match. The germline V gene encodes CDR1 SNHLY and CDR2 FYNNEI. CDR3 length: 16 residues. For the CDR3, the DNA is TGTGCCAGCAGTGAAGCTGGGATCAGGGGGACCGGGGAGCTGTTTTTT. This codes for CASSEAGIRGTGELFF.

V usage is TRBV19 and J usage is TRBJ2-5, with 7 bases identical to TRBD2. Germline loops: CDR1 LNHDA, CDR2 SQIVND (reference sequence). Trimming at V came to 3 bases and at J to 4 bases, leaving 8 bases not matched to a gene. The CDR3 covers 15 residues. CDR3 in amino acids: CASSITGGKGETQYF. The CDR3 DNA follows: TGTGCCAGTAGTATTACCGGGGGGAAGGGAGAGACCCAGTACTTC.

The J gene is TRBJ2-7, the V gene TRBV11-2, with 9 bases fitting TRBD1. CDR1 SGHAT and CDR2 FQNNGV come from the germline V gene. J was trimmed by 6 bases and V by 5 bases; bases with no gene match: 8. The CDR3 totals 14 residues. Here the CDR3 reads CASSRGTGRGEQYF. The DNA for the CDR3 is TGTGCCAGCAGCCGCGGGACAGGGAGGGGCGAGCAGTACTTC.

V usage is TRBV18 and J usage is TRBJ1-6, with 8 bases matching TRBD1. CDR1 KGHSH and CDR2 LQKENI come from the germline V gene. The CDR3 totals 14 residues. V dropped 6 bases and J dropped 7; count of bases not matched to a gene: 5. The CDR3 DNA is TGTGCCAGCTCGCGGACAGGGACGAATTCACCCCTCCACTTT. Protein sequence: CASSRTGTNSPLHF.

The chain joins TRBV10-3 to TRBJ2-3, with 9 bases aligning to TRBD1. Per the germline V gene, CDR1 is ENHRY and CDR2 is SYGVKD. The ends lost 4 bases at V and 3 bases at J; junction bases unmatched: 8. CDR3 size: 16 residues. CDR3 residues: CAISARDRVGTDTQYF. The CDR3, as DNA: TGTGCCATCAGTGCCCGGGACAGGGTGGGAACAGATACGCAGTATTTT.

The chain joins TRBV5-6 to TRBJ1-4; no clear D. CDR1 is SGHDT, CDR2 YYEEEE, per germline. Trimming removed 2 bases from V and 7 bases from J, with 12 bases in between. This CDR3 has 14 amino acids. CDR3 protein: CASSLNAAVEKLFF. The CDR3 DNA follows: TGTGCCAGCAGCTTAAATGCTGCAGTTGAAAAACTGTTTTTT.

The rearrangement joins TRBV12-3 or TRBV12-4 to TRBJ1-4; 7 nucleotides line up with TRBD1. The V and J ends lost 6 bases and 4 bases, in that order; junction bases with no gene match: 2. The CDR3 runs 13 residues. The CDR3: CASRTGINEKLFF. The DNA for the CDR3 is TGTGCCAGCAGGACAGGGATTAATGAAAAACTGTTTTTT.

Here the CDR3 reads CSASFDRGAYQPQHF. Here the CDR3 DNA reads TGCAGTGCTAGTTTCGACAGGGGGGCATATCAGCCCCAGCATTTT. V and J are TRBV20-1 and TRBJ1-5, with TRBD1 matching 9 bases. The CDR3 is 15 residues long. CDR1 is DFQATT and CDR2 is SNEGSKA in the germline V gene (reference sequence). The junction had 8 bases not matched to a gene; V was cut back by 3 bases and J by 5 bases.

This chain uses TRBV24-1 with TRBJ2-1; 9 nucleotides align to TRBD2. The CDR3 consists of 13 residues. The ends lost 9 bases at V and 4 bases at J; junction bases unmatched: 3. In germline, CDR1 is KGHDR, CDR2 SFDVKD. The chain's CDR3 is CATRAGGYNEQFF. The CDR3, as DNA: TGTGCCACCCGAGCGGGGGGATACAATGAGCAGTTCTTC.

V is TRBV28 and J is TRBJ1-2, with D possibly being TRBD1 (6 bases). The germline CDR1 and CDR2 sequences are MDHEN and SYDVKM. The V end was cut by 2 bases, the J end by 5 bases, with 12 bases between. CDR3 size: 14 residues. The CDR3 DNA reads TGTGCCAGCAGTTTAGGGTCAGGGGTTTATGGCTACACCTTC. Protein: CASSLGSGVYGYTF.